This T cell receptor (beta chain) is drawn from a study of Ad26.COV2.S vaccination and SARS-CoV-2 variants (dated by TCRdb to the early 2020s). About the full investigation: Donors in the vaccine arm were drawn from COV1001, a multicentre, randomized, double-blind, placebo-controlled phase I-IIa trial testing Ad26.COV2.S in healthy adults. Throughout the experiments and outcome assessment, investigators stayed blinded to trial group allocation. Ad26.COV2.S was given intramuscularly at 5x10^10 or 1x10^11 viral particles, as a single shot or as two shots 56 days apart. The specificity and breadth of SARS-CoV-2-reactive T cell receptors after Ad26.COV2.S vaccination were assessed by TCRbeta repertoire sequencing. Participants in the trial were split at random into five groups of five each, receiving low-dose or high-dose Ad26.COV2.S once or twice, or else placebo on both occasions. The TCR-sequenced set comprised approximately 32 samples: some 19 Ad26.COV2.S vaccine recipients, 5 placebo recipients and 8 SARS-CoV-2 convalescent individuals. Overall results and qualifications from the work: According to the authors, total T cell responses may have been underestimated by the TCR breadth and depth analyses. After vaccination, spike-specific CD8+ and CD4+ T cell responses were reported to show substantial breadth. Non-spike TCR breadth was comparable between vaccine and placebo recipients, consistent with the vaccine containing only spike. Spike-specific TCR breadth was higher in Ad26.COV2.S recipients than in placebo recipients (P = 0.0014). The study was not powered for comparison of responses between vaccine doses or regimens.

With regard to this clone: This clone's antigen is unknown. Base qualities are not at hand, and no much larger clone is one base apart.

The sample's treatment or condition label, decoded: around 19 received Ad26.COV2.S at low or high dose, single or two shots; roughly five received placebo; per-sample allocation not given. For vaccine and placebo recipients, repertoires were sequenced using samples collected on day 63 after the first injection. Between 29 July and 7 August 2020, Cohort 1b enrolled around 24 adults aged 18-55 years at one site in Boston, USA. As a vaccine, Ad26.COV2.S was a replication-incompetent adenovirus type 26 vector that expressed a prefusion-stabilized SARS-CoV-2 spike protein derived from the original Wuhan strain. CDR1 and CDR2, looked up from the germline V gene (reference sequence), are DFQATT and SNEGSKA. V lost 6 bases and J lost 1 base; the stretch between them is 6 bases long. Counted from cysteine to phenylalanine, this CDR3 has 11 amino acids. Only CDR3 DNA remains: 33 bases, in frame from the first base.

TCRbeta CDR3 regions were sequenced with the immunoSEQ Assay. After extraction, genomic DNA underwent amplification by bias-controlled multiplex PCR, followed by high-throughput sequencing. The authors' pipeline ran thus. To quantify the absolute abundance of every unique TCRbeta CDR3 region, sequences were collapsed and filtered. T cell fraction was estimated by normalization of TCRbeta template counts to usable DNA, with usable DNA being measured through amplification of reference genes present in all nucleated cells. Repertoire TCRs were annotated as SARS-CoV-2-specific by exact matching of V gene, CDR3 amino acid sequence and J gene to a known reactive TCR set. The reference SARS-CoV-2 TCR set came from MIRA and was filtered for enrichment in COVID-19-positive ImmuneCODE repertoires, removing public or cross-reactive TCRs. Using the MIRA antigens, annotated TCRs were further analysed by specific ORF or by position within an ORF. Depth was the summed frequency of annotated unique rearrangements, while breadth was defined as annotated unique rearrangements over total unique productive rearrangements. Group comparisons of TCR breadth used two-sided Wilcoxon rank-sum tests. Held by TCRdb, this immuneACCESS table contains in-frame sequences only and omits some clones. Under half of the omission traces to an unresolved V gene where checked; the cause of the rest is unknown. That table is the source of V, J and clone size, and D and trimming were worked out from the DNA. The sample table contains some 320,000 clones; only one count was recorded for 85% to 90% of them. Jointly, the top ten make up more than 1.5% of the sample.

The rearranged segments are TRBV20-1 and TRBJ1-1; too little of a D gene remains to name it. The starting material was peripheral blood, obtained in a trial of Ad26.COV2.S vaccine versus placebo. The TCR sequence derives from a person between 18 and 65 years old who received the Ad26.COV2.S COVID-19 vaccine or a placebo. CDR3 protein: CSAARNTEAFF. The base sequence is TGCAGTGCGGCTCGGAACACTGAAGCTTTCTTT.